This TCR beta chain was observed in a study of control samples from healthy donors and cancer patients. The CDR3 runs 15 residues. V trimming: 1 base; J trimming: 7 bases; junction bases outside the gene matches: 7. The germline V gene has CDR1 SGHRS and CDR2 YFSETQ. The table came from immunoSEQ multiplex PCR; TCRdb's copy has only in-frame clones and leaves some out. This sample contains about 210,000 clones. Sequenced input: blood. V usage is TRBV5-1 and J usage is TRBJ2-1; TRBD2 agrees at 8 bases. The sequence derives from a woman in her 30s in good health. In nucleotides, the CDR3 is TGCGCCAGCAGCTTGAGGGTGTTAGCGGGGAATGAGCAGTTCTTC. This codes for CASSLRVLAGNEQFF.